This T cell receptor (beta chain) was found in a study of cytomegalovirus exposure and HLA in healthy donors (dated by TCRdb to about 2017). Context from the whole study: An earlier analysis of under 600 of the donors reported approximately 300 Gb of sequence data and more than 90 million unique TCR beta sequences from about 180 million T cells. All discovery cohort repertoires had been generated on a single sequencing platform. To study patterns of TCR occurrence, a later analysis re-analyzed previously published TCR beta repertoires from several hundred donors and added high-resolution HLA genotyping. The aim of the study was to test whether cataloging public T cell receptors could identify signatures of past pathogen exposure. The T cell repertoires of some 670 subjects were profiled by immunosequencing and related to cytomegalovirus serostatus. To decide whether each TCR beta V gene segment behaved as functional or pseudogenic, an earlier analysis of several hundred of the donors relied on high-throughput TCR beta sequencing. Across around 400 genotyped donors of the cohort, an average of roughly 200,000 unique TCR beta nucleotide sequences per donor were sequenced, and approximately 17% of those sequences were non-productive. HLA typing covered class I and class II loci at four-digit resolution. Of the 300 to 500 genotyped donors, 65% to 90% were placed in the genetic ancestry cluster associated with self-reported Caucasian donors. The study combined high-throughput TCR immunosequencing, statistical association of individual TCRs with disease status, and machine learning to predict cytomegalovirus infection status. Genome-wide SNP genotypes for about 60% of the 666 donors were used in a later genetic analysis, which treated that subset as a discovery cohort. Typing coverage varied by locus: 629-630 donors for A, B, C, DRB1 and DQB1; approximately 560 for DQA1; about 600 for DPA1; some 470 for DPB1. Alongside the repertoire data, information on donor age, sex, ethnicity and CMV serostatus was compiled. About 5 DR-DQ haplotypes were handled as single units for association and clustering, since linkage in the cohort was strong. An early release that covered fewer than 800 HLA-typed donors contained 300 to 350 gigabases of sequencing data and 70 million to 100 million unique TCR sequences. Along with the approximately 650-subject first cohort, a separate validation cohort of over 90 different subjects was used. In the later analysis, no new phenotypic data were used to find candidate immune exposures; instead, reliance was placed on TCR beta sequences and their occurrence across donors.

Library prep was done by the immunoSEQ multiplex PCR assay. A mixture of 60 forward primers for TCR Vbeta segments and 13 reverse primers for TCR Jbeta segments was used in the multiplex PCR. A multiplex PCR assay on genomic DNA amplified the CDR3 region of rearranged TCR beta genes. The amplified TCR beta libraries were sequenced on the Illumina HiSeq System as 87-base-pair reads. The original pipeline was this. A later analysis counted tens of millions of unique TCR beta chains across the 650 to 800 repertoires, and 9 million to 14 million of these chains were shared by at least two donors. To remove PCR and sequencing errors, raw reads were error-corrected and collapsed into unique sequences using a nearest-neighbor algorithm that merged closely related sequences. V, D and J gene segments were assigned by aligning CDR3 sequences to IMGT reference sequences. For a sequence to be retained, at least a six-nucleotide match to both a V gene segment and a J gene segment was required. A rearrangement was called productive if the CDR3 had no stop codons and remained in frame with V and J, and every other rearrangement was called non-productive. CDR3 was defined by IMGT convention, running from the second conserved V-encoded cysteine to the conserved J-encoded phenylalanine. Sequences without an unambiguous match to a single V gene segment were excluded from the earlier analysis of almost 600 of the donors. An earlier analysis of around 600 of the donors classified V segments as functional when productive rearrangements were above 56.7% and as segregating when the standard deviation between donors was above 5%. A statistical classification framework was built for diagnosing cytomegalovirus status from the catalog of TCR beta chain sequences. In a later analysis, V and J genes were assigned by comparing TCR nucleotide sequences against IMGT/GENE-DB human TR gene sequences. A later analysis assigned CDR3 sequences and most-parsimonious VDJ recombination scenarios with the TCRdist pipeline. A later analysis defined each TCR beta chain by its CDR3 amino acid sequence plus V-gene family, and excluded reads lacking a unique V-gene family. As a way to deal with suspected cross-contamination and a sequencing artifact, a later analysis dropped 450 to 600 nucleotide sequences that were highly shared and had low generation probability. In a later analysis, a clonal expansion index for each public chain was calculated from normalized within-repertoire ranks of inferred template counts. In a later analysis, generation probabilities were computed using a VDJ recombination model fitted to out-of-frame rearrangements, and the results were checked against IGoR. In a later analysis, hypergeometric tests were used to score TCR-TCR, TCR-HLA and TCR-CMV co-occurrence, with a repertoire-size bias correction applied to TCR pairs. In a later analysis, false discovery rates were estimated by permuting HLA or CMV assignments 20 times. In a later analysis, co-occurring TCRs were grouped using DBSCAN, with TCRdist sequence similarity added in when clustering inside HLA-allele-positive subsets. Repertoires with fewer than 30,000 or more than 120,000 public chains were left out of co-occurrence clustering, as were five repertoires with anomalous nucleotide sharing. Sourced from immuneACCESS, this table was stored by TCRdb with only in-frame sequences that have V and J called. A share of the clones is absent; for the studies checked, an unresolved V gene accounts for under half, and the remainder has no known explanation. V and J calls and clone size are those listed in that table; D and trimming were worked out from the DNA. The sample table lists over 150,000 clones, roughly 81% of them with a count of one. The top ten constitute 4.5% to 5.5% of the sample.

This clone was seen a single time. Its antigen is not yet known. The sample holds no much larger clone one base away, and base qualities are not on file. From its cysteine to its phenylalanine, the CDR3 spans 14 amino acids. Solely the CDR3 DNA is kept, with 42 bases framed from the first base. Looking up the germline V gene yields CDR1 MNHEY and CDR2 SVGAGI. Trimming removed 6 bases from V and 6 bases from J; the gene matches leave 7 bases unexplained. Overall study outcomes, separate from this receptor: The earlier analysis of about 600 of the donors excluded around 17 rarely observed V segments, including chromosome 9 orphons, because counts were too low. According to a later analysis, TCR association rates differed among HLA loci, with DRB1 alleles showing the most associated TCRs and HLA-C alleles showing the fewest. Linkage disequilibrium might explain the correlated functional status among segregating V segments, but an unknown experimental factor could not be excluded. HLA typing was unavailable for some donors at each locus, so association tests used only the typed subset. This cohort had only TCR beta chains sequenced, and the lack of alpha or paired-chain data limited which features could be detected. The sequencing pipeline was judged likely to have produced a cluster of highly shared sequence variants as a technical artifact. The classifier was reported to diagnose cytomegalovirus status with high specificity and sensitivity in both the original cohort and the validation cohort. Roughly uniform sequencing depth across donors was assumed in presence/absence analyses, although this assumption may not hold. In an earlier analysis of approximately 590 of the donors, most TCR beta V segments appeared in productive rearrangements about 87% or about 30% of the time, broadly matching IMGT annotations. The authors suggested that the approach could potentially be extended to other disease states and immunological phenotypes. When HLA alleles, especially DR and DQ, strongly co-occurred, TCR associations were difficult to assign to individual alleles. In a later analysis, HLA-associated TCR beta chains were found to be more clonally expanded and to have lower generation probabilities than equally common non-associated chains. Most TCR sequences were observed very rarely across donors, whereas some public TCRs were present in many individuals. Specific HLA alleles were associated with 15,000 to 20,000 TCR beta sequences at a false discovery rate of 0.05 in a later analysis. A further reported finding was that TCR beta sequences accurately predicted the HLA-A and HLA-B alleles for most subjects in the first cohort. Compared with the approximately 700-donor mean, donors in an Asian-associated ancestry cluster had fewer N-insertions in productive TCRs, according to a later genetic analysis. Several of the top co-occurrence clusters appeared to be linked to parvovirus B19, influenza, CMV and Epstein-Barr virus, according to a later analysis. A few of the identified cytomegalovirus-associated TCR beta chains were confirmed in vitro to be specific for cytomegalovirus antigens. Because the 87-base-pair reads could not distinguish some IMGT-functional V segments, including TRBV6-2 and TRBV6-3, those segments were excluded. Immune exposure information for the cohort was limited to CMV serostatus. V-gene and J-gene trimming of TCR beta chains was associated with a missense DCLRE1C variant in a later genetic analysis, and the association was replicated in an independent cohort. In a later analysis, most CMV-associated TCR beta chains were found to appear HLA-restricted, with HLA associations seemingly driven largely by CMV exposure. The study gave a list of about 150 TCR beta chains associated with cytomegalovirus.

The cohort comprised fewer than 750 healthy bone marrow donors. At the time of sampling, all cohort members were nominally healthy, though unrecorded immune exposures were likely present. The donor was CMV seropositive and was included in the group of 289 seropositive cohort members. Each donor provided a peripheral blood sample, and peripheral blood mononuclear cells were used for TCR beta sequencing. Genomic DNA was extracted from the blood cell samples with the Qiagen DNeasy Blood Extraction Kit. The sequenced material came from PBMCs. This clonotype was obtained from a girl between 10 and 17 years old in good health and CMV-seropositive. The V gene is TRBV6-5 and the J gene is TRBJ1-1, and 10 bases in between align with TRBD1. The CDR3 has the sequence CASRGQGPGAEAFF. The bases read TGTGCCAGCAGGGGACAGGGGCCGGGGGCTGAAGCTTTCTTT.